The rows below give T cell receptor beta chains drawn from one sample of a study of blood T cell repertoires in COVID-19. Clones were sequenced by immunoSEQ multiplex PCR, and TCRdb holds only the in-frame ones, with some missing. The sample shows more than 110,000 clones, 77% of them seen only once. The sample was peripheral blood. The receptors derive from a woman aged 45-59 years with active or convalescent COVID-19. The CDR3 runs from the conserved cysteine through the conserved F or W. The order of the fields is V gene, J gene, clone size, D gene, CDR3 DNA, CDR3 protein. A D gene is named only where the DNA matches it firmly. The size field is filled for only some rows; it gives once, few, many or a size class.

TRBV9	TRBJ2-2	-	-	TGTGCCAGCAGCGTCCGGGTTTATACCGGGGAGCTGTTTTTT	CASSVRVYTGELFF
TRBV5-1	TRBJ2-1	-	TRBD2	TGCGCCAGCAGCTTGGATTCGGGAGGGCCAAAAGTTGAGCAGTTCTTC	CASSLDSGGPKVEQFF
TRBV28	TRBJ2-2	-	TRBD2	TGTGCCGCAGGACTAGCGCCCGCCGGGGAGCTGTTTTTT	CAAGLAPAGELFF
TRBV28	TRBJ1-2	-	-	TGTGCCAGCTCACCAACCGGGAGCTATGGCTACACCTTC	CASSPTGSYGYTF
TRBV6-2/TRBV6-3	TRBJ1-5	-	-	TGTGCCAGCAGTGACATGCAGGGGTATCAGCCCCAGCATTTT	CASSDMQGYQPQHF
TRBV7-2	TRBJ2-1	many	TRBD2	TGTGCCAGCAACCTGGGACTAGCGTACAATGAGCAGTTCTTC	CASNLGLAYNEQFF
TRBV7-3	TRBJ2-7	many	-	TGTGCCAGCAGCCCGTCGAGCCGCCCCTACGAGCAGTACTTC	CASSPSSRPYEQYF
TRBV4-2	TRBJ1-2	-	-	TGTGCCAGCAGCCAAGAGGGAGAACAGATCTATGGCTACACCTTC	CASSQEGEQIYGYTF
TRBV2	TRBJ2-7	-	-	TGTGCCAGCAGTGGACAGGTCACCTCCTACGAGCAGTACTTC	CASSGQVTSYEQYF
TRBV18	TRBJ1-2	-	TRBD1	TGTGCCAGCTCACCGCGGGACAGGACCGGCTACACCTTC	CASSPRDRTGYTF
TRBV2	TRBJ2-5	-	-	TGTGCCAGCAGTGTCGGGCAGGGCCAAGAGACCCAGTACTTC	CASSVGQGQETQYF
TRBV30	TRBJ1-2	-	-	TGTGCCTGGAGCCGGCAGGGGTACTATGGCTACACCTTC	CAWSRQGYYGYTF
TRBV19	TRBJ1-1	-	TRBD1	TGTGCCAGTAGTACCCCGGACAGGGGGAACACTGAAGCTTTCTTT	CASSTPDRGNTEAFF
TRBV5-6	TRBJ2-1	-	-	TGTGCCAGCAGTCACGGACAGACCTCTGTATTTGGGCAGTTCTTC	CASSHGQTSVFGQFF
TRBV10-3	TRBJ2-7	-	TRBD1	TGTGCCATCAGCCCCGGACAGGTCAGCTCCTACGAGCAGTACTTC	CAISPGQVSSYEQYF
TRBV11-3	TRBJ2-1	-	TRBD1	TGTGCCAGCAGCCTAGACGGGACAGGGGCTCTCGATGAGCAGTTCTTC	CASSLDGTGALDEQFF
TRBV2	TRBJ2-7	-	TRBD1	TGTGCCACCAGCCGGGACAGAGCCTACGAGCAGTACTTC	CATSRDRAYEQYF
TRBV19	TRBJ1-1	-	TRBD1	TGTGCCAGTAGTATTACCCGGACAGGGGGCTGGAACACTGAAGCTTTCTTT	CASSITRTGGWNTEAFF
TRBV5-4	TRBJ2-7	-	-	TGTGCCAGCAGCCCAGGTCGCTACGGAAGCTACGAGCAGTACTTC	CASSPGRYGSYEQYF
TRBV5-4	TRBJ2-6	-	-	TGTGCCAGCAGCTTGATAGGGGGGGCTGGGGCCAACGTCCTGACTTTC	CASSLIGGAGANVLTF